This T cell receptor (beta chain) was recorded in a study of blood T cell repertoires in COVID-19. The ends lost 4 bases at V and 0 bases at J; junction bases unmatched: 6. The length of the CDR3 is 15 residues. Germline V gives CDR1 SEHNR, CDR2 FQNEAQ (reference sequence). The repertoire was sequenced with immunoSEQ multiplex PCR; TCRdb's copy has only in-frame clones and lacks some. The sample includes about 310,000 clones, 87% of them seen just once. The chain carries TRBV7-9 and TRBJ2-7; 7 bases line up with TRBD1. Material for sequencing was peripheral blood. The sequence came from a man between 18 and 29 years old with active or convalescent COVID-19. The DNA of the CDR3 is TGTGCCAGCAGCTCCCCGGACAGGAGCTCCTACGAGCAGTACTTC. This codes for CASSSPDRSSYEQYF.